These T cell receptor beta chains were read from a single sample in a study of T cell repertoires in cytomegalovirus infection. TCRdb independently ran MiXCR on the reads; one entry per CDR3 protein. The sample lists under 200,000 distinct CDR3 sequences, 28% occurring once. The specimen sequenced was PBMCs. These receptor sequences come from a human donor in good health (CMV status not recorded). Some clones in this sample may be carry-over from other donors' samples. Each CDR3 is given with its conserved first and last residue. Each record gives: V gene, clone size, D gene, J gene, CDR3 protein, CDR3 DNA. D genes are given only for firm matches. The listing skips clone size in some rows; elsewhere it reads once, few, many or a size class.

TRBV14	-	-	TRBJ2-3	CASSQWRGSTDTQYF	TGTGCCAGCAGCCAATGGCGAGGGAGCACAGATACGCAGTATTTT
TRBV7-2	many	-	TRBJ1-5	CASSSGYQPQHF	TGTGCCAGCAGCTCTGGATATCAGCCCCAGCATTTT
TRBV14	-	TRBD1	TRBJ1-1	CASSQEFGTGIMTEAFF	TGTGCCAGCAGCCAAGAATTTGGGACAGGGATTATGACTGAAGCTTTCTTT
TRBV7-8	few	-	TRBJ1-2	CASSSLTQGGYGYTF	TGTGCCAGCAGTTCTCTTACTCAGGGAGGCTATGGCTACACCTTC
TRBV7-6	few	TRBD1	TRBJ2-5	CASSLLTLDRGGETQYF	TGTGCCAGCAGCCTGCTAACCCTCGACAGGGGTGGAGAGACCCAGTACTTC
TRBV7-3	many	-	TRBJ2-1	CASSLTGVTSNEQFF	TGTGCCAGCAGCTTAACCGGAGTGACCAGCAATGAGCAGTTCTTC
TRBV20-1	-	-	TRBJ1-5	CSALGRQSNQPQHF	TGCAGTGCACTTGGAAGGCAGAGCAATCAGCCCCAGCATTTT
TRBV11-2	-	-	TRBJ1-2	CASSVSGGSSYGYTF	TGTGCCAGCAGCGTCTCGGGGGGCTCGAGCTATGGCTACACCTTC
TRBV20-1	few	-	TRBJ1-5	CSASSGGGQPQHF	TGCAGTGCTAGTAGTGGAGGGGGTCAGCCCCAGCATTTT
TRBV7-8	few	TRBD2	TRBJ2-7	CASSTPSGGIYEQYF	TGTGCCAGCAGCACCCCTAGCGGGGGGATCTACGAGCAGTACTTC
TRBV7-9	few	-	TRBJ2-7	CASSDWTDEQYF	TGTGCCAGCAGCGACTGGACAGATGAGCAGTACTTC
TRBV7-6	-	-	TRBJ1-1	CASSAFLGSEAFF	TGTGCCAGCAGCGCATTTCTGGGGTCTGAAGCTTTCTTT
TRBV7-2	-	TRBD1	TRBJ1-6	CASSLTRDRTYNSPLHF	TGTGCCAGCAGCCTAACACGGGACAGGACCTATAATTCACCCCTCCACTTT